A selection of T cell receptor beta chains follows, all from one sample in a study of CD8+CD57+ T cells in acquired aplastic anemia. Each CDR3 protein gets one entry after TCRdb re-called the reads with MiXCR. The sample gives fewer than 70,000 distinct CDR3 sequences, roughly half of which show up once; about 8.5% is in the top ten. Sequenced sample: sorted CD4+, CD8+, or CD8+CD57+ T cells (not recorded which) from PBMCs. The receptor set was obtained from a human donor in good health, serving as a control. Both conserved end residues are part of each CDR3. D genes are given only for firm matches. Size values are once, few and many counts, or a class for expanded clones, and some rows have none.

V gene	D gene	clone size	J gene	CDR3 DNA	CDR3 protein
TRBV9	TRBD1	many	TRBJ1-1	TGTGCCAGCAGCGGGGGACAGATGAACACTGAAGCTTTCTTT	CASSGGQMNTEAFF
TRBV15	NA	NA	TRBJ2-7	TGTGCCACCAGCTCAGAGCGCGGTAGCTCCTACGAGCAGTACTTC	CATSSERGSSYEQYF
TRBV7-8	TRBD1	NA	TRBJ1-1	TGTGCCAGCAGCGAGGGACAGGAGTACACTGAAGCTTTCTTT	CASSEGQEYTEAFF
TRBV4-2	TRBD1	NA	TRBJ2-7	TGTGCCAGCAGCCAAGAGGACGGGACAGCCTTCTACGAGCAGTACTTC	CASSQEDGTAFYEQYF
TRBV24-1	NA	few	TRBJ1-6	TGTGCCACCAGTGATGGCAGTCCAAATTCACCCCTCCACTTT	CATSDGSPNSPLHF
TRBV15	NA	NA	TRBJ1-6	TGTGCCACCAAGCAAGCCCAAGGGGGGTCACCCCTCCACTTT	CATKQAQGGSPLHF
TRBV11-2	TRBD1	NA	TRBJ2-7	TGTGCCAGCAGCTTAGCCGGGACAGGGCGTCGAGAGCAGTACTTC	CASSLAGTGRREQYF
TRBV12-3/TRBV12-4	NA	NA	TRBJ2-2	TGTGCCAGCAGTATCGGAAGGACCGGGGAGCTGTTTTTT	CASSIGRTGELFF
TRBV19	TRBD2	NA	TRBJ2-4	TGTGCCAGTAGTATCCTAGCGGGAGAAGTTTCGAACATTCAGTACTTC	CASSILAGEVSNIQYF
TRBV13	NA	NA	TRBJ1-2	TGTGCCAGCAGCCAAGGACGGAACTATGGCTACACCTTC	CASSQGRNYGYTF
TRBV11-2	TRBD1	many	TRBJ2-1	TGTGCCAGCAGCTTCGGACAGGGGGGCAATGAGCAGTTCTTC	CASSFGQGGNEQFF
TRBV7-9	NA	many	TRBJ1-3	TGTGCCAGCAGCTTAGTCACAGGGCCCAGTTCTGGAAACACCATATATTTT	CASSLVTGPSSGNTIYF
TRBV4-1	NA	many	TRBJ1-6	TGCGCCAGCAGCCAACCGACAGGCGCTAATTCACCCCTCCACTTT	CASSQPTGANSPLHF
TRBV6-6	NA	many	TRBJ2-7	TGTGCCAGCAGTTACTTCCGGGGAACCTACGAGCAGTACTTC	CASSYFRGTYEQYF
TRBV5-4	NA	NA	TRBJ2-7	TGTGCCAGCAGCTTAGAACCCGGACCACTTAACGAGCAGTACTTC	CASSLEPGPLNEQYF
TRBV7-9	TRBD1	NA	TRBJ2-7	TGTGCCAGCAGCTTACAGGGGGCAGGGGACGACGGGCAGTACTTC	CASSLQGAGDDGQYF
TRBV19	TRBD1	NA	TRBJ2-3	TGTGCCAGCAGCGCGGAAGACAGGGGCACAGATACGCAGTATTTT	CASSAEDRGTDTQYF
TRBV19	NA	NA	TRBJ2-1	TGTGCCAGTAGTCCCCGGGGGTACAATGAGCAGTTCTTC	CASSPRGYNEQFF
TRBV7-6	TRBD2	NA	TRBJ2-2	TGTGCCAGCAGTAGACTAGCAGGGTCCAGGGAGCTGTTTTTT	CASSRLAGSRELFF
TRBV24-1	TRBD1	NA	TRBJ2-5	TGTGCCACCTCGGACAGGGGGCAAGAGACCCAGTACTTC	CATSDRGQETQYF
TRBV20-1	TRBD1	few	TRBJ1-2	TGCAGTGCGCCGACGGGACAGGCGGACTATGGCTACACCTTC	CSAPTGQADYGYTF
TRBV19	NA	many	TRBJ2-1	TGTGCCAGTAACCAAAGGGTTGCACCCTACAATGAGCAGTTCTTC	CASNQRVAPYNEQFF